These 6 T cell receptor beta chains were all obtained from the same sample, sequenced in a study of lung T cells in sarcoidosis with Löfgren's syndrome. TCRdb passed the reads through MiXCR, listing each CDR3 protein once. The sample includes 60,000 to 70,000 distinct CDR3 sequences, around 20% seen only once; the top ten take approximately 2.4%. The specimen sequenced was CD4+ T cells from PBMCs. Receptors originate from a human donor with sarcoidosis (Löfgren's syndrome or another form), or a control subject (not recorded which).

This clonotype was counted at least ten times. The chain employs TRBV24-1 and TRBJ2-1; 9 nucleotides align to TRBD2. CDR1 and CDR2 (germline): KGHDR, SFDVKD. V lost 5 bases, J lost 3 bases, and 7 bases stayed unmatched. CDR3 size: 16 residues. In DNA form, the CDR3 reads TGTGCCACCAGTGTACCGGGACTAGCCGTCTACAATGAGCAGTTCTTC. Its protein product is CATSVPGLAVYNEQFF.

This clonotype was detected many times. CDR3 sequence (DNA): TGTGCCAGCAGCTCCTATGGGATGAACACTGAAGCTTTCTTT. Translating gives CASSSYGMNTEAFF. The rearrangement joins TRBV7-2 to TRBJ1-1; D remains unclear. The germline CDR1 and CDR2 sequences are SGHTA and FQGNSA. Between the trimmed V and J ends, which lost 4 bases and 0 bases, there was a span of 9 bases. This CDR3 spans 14 amino acids.

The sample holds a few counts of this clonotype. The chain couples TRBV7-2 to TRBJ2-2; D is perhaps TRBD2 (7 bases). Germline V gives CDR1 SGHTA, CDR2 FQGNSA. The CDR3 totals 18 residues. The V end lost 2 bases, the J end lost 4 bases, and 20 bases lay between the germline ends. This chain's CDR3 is CASSLKLETSRGTGELFF. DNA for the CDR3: TGTGCCAGCAGCTTAAAACTCGAGACTAGCAGGGGCACCGGGGAGCTGTTTTTT.

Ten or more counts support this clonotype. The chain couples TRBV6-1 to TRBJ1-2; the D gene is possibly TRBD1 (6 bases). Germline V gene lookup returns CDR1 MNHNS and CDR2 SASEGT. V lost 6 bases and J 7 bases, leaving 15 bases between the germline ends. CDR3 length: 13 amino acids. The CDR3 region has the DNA TGTGCCAGCAGGGGGGCTATTAATACTGGCTACACCTTC. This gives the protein CASRGAINTGYTF.

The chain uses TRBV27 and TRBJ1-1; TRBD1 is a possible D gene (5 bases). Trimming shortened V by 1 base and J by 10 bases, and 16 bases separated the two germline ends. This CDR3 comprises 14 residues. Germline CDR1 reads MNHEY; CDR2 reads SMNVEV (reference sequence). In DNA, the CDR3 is TGTGCCAGCAGTTTATACGGGTGGGACGCTGGAGCTTTCTTT. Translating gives CASSLYGWDAGAFF.

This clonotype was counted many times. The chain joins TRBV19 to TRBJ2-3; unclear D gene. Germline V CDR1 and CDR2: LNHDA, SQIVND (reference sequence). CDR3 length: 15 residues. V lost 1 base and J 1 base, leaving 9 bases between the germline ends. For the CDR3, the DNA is TGTGCCAGTAGTATAGGGCTCTTTCGCACAGATACGCAGTATTTT. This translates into CASSIGLFRTDTQYF. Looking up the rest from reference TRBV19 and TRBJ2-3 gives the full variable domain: DGGITQSPKYLFRKEGQNVTLSCEQNLNHDAMYWYRQDPGQGLRLIYYSQIVNDFQKGDIAEGYSVSREKKESFPLTVTSAQKNPTAFYLCASSIGLFRTDTQYFGPGTRLTVL.